The 25 T cell receptor beta chains below all came from one sample that was sequenced in a study of blood T cells in healthy people across ages. A J-beta primer mix and a sample-barcoded 5' primer were used in a second PCR of about 7 to 12 cycles. TCRdb re-analysed the 5' RACE reads in MiXCR, keeping a single row per CDR3 protein. The sample has approximately 780,000 distinct CDR3 sequences, approximately 24% seen once. These data also featured in a second study, about T cells of mothers and their children.

The specimen sequenced was blood. These receptors were taken from a boy younger than 18 in good health.

This clonotype has only a few counts. V gene TRBV9 combines with J gene TRBJ2-4, with 10 nucleotides matching TRBD1. The germline V gene encodes CDR1 SGDLS and CDR2 YYNGEE. This CDR3 has 13 amino acids. Trimming removed 3 bases from V and 16 bases from J; junction bases left unmatched: 10. CDR3 nucleotide sequence: TGTGCCAGCAGCGCGACCGGGACAGGGGTTGGATACTTC. This encodes CASSATGTGVGYF. Drawing the rest from reference TRBV9 and TRBJ2-4, the complete variable domain is DSGVTQTPKHLITATGQRVTLRCSPRSGDLSVYWYQQSLDQGLQFLIQYYNGEERAKGNILERFSAQQFPDLHSELNLSSLELGDSALYFCASSATGTGVGYFGAGTRLSVL.

This clonotype was observed at least ten times. The chain uses TRBV18 and TRBJ2-7, with TRBD1 matching 7 bases. The CDR3 runs 15 residues. V shed 0 bases and J 6 bases; nucleotides not matched to a gene: 8. Germline V gene lookup returns CDR1 KGHSH and CDR2 LQKENI. The CDR3 sequence is CASSPPTGQDGEQYF. The CDR3 DNA sequence: TGTGCCAGCTCACCACCGACCGGACAGGATGGCGAGCAGTACTTC.

This rearrangement joins TRBV3-1 to TRBJ1-1; D might be TRBD1 (6 bases). The CDR3 spans 16 residues. V shed 0 bases and J shed 6 bases, with 17 bases lying between them. Germline lookup yields CDR1 LGHDT and CDR2 YNNKEL (reference sequence). CDR3 DNA sequence: TGTGCCAGCAGCCAAGATGGGACATCCTATGGCGCTGAAGCTTTCTTT. Translated: CASSQDGTSYGAEAFF.

This sequence joins TRBV20-1 and TRBJ2-7; the match to TRBD2 covers 14 bases. This CDR3 region has 14 residues. Germline V gene lookup returns CDR1 DFQATT and CDR2 SNEGSKA (reference sequence). V shed 0 bases, J shed 6 bases, and the junction held 1 base outside the gene matches. CDR3 in DNA: TGCAGTGCTAGAGAGGGACTAGCGGGGGTCGAGCAGTACTTC. Protein product: CSAREGLAGVEQYF.

The V call is TRBV9, the J call TRBJ1-5; maybe TRBD1 (6 bases). This CDR3 comprises 16 residues. V lost 5 bases and J 6 bases, leaving 21 bases between the germline ends. The germline gives CDR1 SGDLS, CDR2 YYNGEE. The CDR3 sequence is CASSPGSGAEVQPQHF. CDR3 DNA: TGTGCCAGCAGTCCCGGGTCGGGGGCCGAGGTTCAGCCCCAGCATTTT.

This clonotype was counted between two and nine times. The chain links TRBV5-5 to TRBJ2-5; 15 bases align to TRBD2. The J call is doubtful: the DNA matches TRBJ2-1 better. Germline CDR1 SGHKS, CDR2 YYEKEE (reference sequence). This CDR3 has 16 amino acids. Here the CDR3 DNA reads TGTGCCAGCAGCTTATGGACTAGCGGGGGGGGAAATGAGCAGTTCTTC. It yields the protein CASSLWTSGGGNEQFF.

The CDR3 region has the DNA TGTGCCAGCACCATACTAGCTGGCTCCTACAATGAGCAGTTCTTC. This translates into CASTILAGSYNEQFF. This sequence joins TRBV12-3 or TRBV12-4 and TRBJ2-1; possibly TRBD2 for D (6 bases). This CDR3 has 15 residues. Deletions cut 7 bases from V and 0 bases from J, with 13 bases between.

Written as DNA, the CDR3 is TGTGCCAGCAGTTCCGCTCGACAGGGGGCGCATACTGAAGCTTTCTTT. Translating gives CASSSARQGAHTEAFF. The rearrangement links TRBV12-3 or TRBV12-4 to TRBJ1-1; 10 nucleotides agree with TRBD1. The length of the CDR3 is 16 residues. J lost 5 bases, V lost 4 bases, and 10 bases had no gene match.

The genes are TRBV4-1 and TRBJ2-7; 8 bases are shared with TRBD1. Germline loops: CDR1 MGHRA, CDR2 YSYEKL. After removal of 3 bases from V and 2 bases from J, the junction contained 12 bases not matched to a gene. CDR3 length: 17 amino acids. The CDR3 DNA follows: TGCGCCAGCAGCCAGACCCTTCGACAGGGGTCTACCTACGAGCAGTACTTC. Protein: CASSQTLRQGSTYEQYF.

Note on this clonotype: A read error may produce the germline difference seen at one junction end. This chain uses TRBV18 with TRBJ1-6, with 8 bases identical to TRBD1. The CDR3 consists of 14 residues. Looked up from germline, CDR1 is KGHSH and CDR2 is LQKENI. The CDR3 sequence is CASSPDRANSPLHF. CDR3 in DNA: TGCGCCAGCAGCCCGGACAGGGCCAATTCACCCCTCCACTTT.

The chain recombines TRBV25-1 with TRBJ2-2, with TRBD1 matching over 9 bases. The V gene end was trimmed by 2 bases and the J gene end by 7 bases; junction bases not matched to a gene: 11. The CDR3 is made up of 17 amino acids. CDR1 MGHDK and CDR2 SYGVNS come from the germline V gene. The CDR3 loop reads CASSEGDRAGYGGELFF. The DNA of the CDR3 is TGTGCCAGCAGTGAAGGGGACAGGGCGGGGTACGGCGGGGAGCTGTTTTTT. The full variable domain, in which reference TRBV25-1 and TRBJ2-2 provide the parts outside the CDR3, is EADIYQTPRYLVIGTGKKITLECSQTMGHDKMYWYQQDPGMELHLIHYSYGVNSTEKGDLSSESTVSRIRTEHFPLTLESARPSHTSQYLCASSEGDRAGYGGELFFGEGSRLTVL.

This clonotype has just one count. The chain links TRBV6-1 to TRBJ1-2, with 8 nucleotides matching TRBD1. V trimming: 6 bases; J trimming: 9 bases; junction bases outside the gene matches: 9. CDR1 is MNHNS and CDR2 is SASEGT in the germline V gene. The CDR3 contains 13 residues. This CDR3 reads CASRLGQDDCYTF. CDR3 in DNA: TGTGCCAGCAGGCTGGGACAGGATGATTGCTACACCTTC.

In this sample, this clonotype turned up a few times. CDR3 region: CASTDRFHEQYF. CDR3 coding DNA: TGTGCCAGCACCGACAGGTTCCACGAGCAGTACTTC. The rearrangement joins TRBV6-6 to TRBJ2-7; possibly TRBD1 for D (6 bases). Germline V lookup: CDR1 MNHNY, CDR2 SVGAGI (reference sequence). The V end was cut by 7 bases, the J end by 5 bases, with 12 bases between. This CDR3 spans 12 amino acids.

In its sample, this clonotype was seen a few times. The gene calls are TRBV20-1 and TRBJ1-2; 12 nucleotides align to TRBD1. Germline V lookup: CDR1 DFQATT, CDR2 SNEGSKA (reference sequence). The CDR3 extends over 14 amino acids. The CDR3, as DNA: TGCAGCGGGACAGGGGGCCTCGGTGGCTATGGCTACACCTTC. It translates to CSGTGGLGGYGYTF.

In its sample, this clonotype was seen a few times. CDR3 bases: TGCGCCAGCAGCCCGTCTCCAACAGGGGCTCGGAATCGGCAGTACTTC. As protein: CASSPSPTGARNRQYF. This chain uses TRBV5-1 with TRBJ2-7; 7 positions match TRBD1. CDR3 length: 16 amino acids. The V segment lost 4 bases and the J segment 9 bases; nucleotides outside the gene matches: 19. Germline CDR1 SGHRS, CDR2 YFSETQ.

This clonotype has a handful of counts. This chain connects TRBV15 to TRBJ2-5; possibly TRBD2 for D (6 bases). The CDR3 is 15 amino acids. V was pared by 3 bases and J by 3 bases, with 14 bases between. Germline values: CDR1 LNHNV, CDR2 YYDKDF (reference sequence). In DNA form, the CDR3 reads TGTGCCACCAGCAGCCCCGGGGGAGCCAAAGAGACCCAGTACTTC. It translates to CATSSPGGAKETQYF.

This chain uses TRBV4-1 with TRBJ1-2; the D gene is possibly TRBD1 (6 bases). Trimming removed 8 bases from V and 0 bases from J, with 19 bases in between. Germline CDR1 reads MGHRA; CDR2 reads YSYEKL. The CDR3 consists of 16 residues. The CDR3 loop is CASSAIYRGTNYGYTF. CDR3 nucleotides: TGCGCCAGCTCAGCGATTTATAGGGGGACTAACTATGGCTACACCTTC.

This sequence joins TRBV20-1 and TRBJ1-4; D gene unclear. The CDR3 loop spans 15 amino acids. CDR1 is DFQATT, CDR2 SNEGSKA, per germline (reference sequence). Trimming took 3 bases from V and 9 from J, leaving 20 bases between them. CDR3 protein: CSASSAVTSSKKLFF. The CDR3 DNA sequence: TGCAGTGCTAGTTCGGCAGTCACGTCTAGTAAAAAACTGTTTTTT.

This clonotype was observed a handful of times. This chain links TRBV28 with TRBJ1-2; D might be TRBD1 (6 bases). Looked up from germline, CDR1 is MDHEN and CDR2 is SYDVKM. This CDR3 is 12 amino acids long. The V end lost 6 bases, the J end lost 6 bases, and 11 bases lay between the germline ends. The CDR3: CASRVAGDGYTF. The CDR3 region has the DNA TGTGCCAGCAGGGTGGCAGGGGATGGCTACACCTTC.

Many counts were recorded for this clonotype. V gene TRBV25-1 combines with J gene TRBJ2-5, with 9 bases matching TRBD2. J gave up 3 bases and V 8 bases, and 4 bases lay outside the gene matches. Looked up from germline, CDR1 is MGHDK and CDR2 is SYGVNS. CDR3 length: 13 residues. The CDR3 loop reads CASRSSGEETQYF. The CDR3 nucleotides read TGTGCCAGCCGTTCTAGCGGGGAAGAGACCCAGTACTTC.

This clonotype has just a few counts. V usage is TRBV7-6 and J usage is TRBJ1-1; 7 bases are a match to TRBD1. The CDR3 has 15 amino acids. V lost 5 bases, J lost 5 bases, and 11 bases stayed unmatched. CDR1 is SGHVS, CDR2 FNYEAQ, per germline. The CDR3 bases are TGTGCCAGCAGCCCGGGGGGACAGTCCGGGACTGAAGCTTTCTTT. It is translated as CASSPGGQSGTEAFF. The full variable domain, rest sourced from reference TRBV7-6 and TRBJ1-1, is GAGVSQSPRYKVTKRGQDVALRCDPISGHVSLYWYRQALGQGPEFLTYFNYEAQQDKSGLPNDRFSAERPEGSISTLTIQRTEQRDSAMYRCASSPGGQSGTEAFFGQGTRLTVV.

V is TRBV10-3 and J is TRBJ1-1; no clear D gene. Germline CDR1 is ENHRY and CDR2 is SYGVKD. V lost 0 bases and J 1 base, leaving 6 bases between the germline ends. The CDR3 is made up of 14 amino acids. CDR3 amino acids: CAISESWENTEAFF. The CDR3 DNA reads TGTGCCATCAGTGAGTCATGGGAGAACACTGAAGCTTTCTTT.

This clonotype turned up a few times. CDR3 sequence reads: CASTLGQGSSYEQYF. DNA for the CDR3: TGTGCCAGCACCTTAGGCCAGGGGTCCTCCTACGAGCAGTACTTC. This chain joins TRBV12-3 or TRBV12-4 and TRBJ2-7, with a possible D match to TRBD1 (6 bases). The V gene lost 7 bases and the J gene lost 0 bases, with 16 bases spanning the gap. The CDR3 has 15 residues.

This clonotype appeared a few times. V is TRBV7-2 and J is TRBJ2-7; 9 bases align to TRBD1. Germline CDR1 reads SGHTA; CDR2 reads FQGNSA. V dropped 4 bases and J dropped 3; count of bases not matched to a gene: 10. The CDR3 extends over 16 amino acids. CDR3 in amino acids: CASSYMRDRAGYEQYF. CDR3 DNA: TGTGCCAGCAGCTACATGAGGGACAGGGCAGGCTACGAGCAGTACTTC.

The chain has TRBV20-1 and TRBJ2-5; maybe TRBD2 (6 bases). V dropped 0 bases and J dropped 5 bases, with 13 bases sitting between them. CDR1 is DFQATT and CDR2 is SNEGSKA in the germline V gene (reference sequence). The CDR3 spans 14 residues. CDR3 nucleotides: TGCAGTGCTAGAGATGGGACTCCTAGGGAGACCCAGTACTTC. Translation: CSARDGTPRETQYF.